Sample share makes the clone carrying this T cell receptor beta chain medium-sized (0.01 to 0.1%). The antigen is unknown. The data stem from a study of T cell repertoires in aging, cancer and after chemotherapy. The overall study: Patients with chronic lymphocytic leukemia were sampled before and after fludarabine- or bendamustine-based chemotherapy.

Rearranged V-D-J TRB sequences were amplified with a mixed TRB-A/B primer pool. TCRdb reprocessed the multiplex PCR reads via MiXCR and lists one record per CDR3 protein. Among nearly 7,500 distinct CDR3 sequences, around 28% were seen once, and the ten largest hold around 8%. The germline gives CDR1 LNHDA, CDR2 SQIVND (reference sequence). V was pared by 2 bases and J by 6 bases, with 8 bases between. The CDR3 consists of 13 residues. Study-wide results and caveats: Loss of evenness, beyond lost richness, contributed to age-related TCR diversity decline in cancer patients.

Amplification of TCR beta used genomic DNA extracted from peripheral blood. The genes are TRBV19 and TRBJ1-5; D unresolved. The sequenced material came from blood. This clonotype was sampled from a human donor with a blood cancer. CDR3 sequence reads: CASSIQEAQPQHF. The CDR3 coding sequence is TGTGCCAGTAGTATACAGGAGGCTCAGCCCCAGCATTTT. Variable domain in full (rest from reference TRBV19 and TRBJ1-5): DGGITQSPKYLFRKEGQNVTLSCEQNLNHDAMYWYRQDPGQGLRLIYYSQIVNDFQKGDIAEGYSVSREKKESFPLTVTSAQKNPTAFYLCASSIQEAQPQHFGDGTRLSIL.